The clone carrying this T cell receptor beta chain was counted between two and nine times. Antigen specificity is unknown. The CDR3 totals 17 residues. Germline values: CDR1 SGHRS, CDR2 YFSETQ. V trimming: 2 bases; J trimming: 1 base; junction bases outside the gene matches: 11. This entry is derived from a study of CD8 T cells in ankylosing spondylitis. Study-level points and caveats: Matched ankylosing spondylitis synovial fluid reportedly contained a significantly enriched population of disease-linked clones. Ankylosing spondylitis blood appeared to be characterized by a TCR beta motif of fewer than ten highly homologous variants. Past studies reported some motif variants in reactive arthritis synovial fluid and blood.

Molecular-barcoded quantitative 5'-RACE produced these TCR beta libraries. One entry per CDR3 protein, called by TCRdb with MiXCR from the 5' RACE reads. The sample consists of 250,000 to 400,000 distinct CDR3 sequences, roughly 10% of them appearing once. The sample consisted of blood, either unsorted or a sorted T cell fraction (not recorded which). This TCR was sampled from a female donor with ankylosing spondylitis or in good health (not recorded which). The chain combines TRBV5-1 with TRBJ1-1, with 7 bases fitting TRBD1. CDR3 loop: CASSLDRQGGRNTEAFF. Written as DNA, the CDR3 is TGCGCCAGCAGCTTAGATCGACAGGGAGGGAGGAACACTGAAGCTTTCTTT.